This T cell receptor (beta chain) originates from a study of technical replicates of blood from several donors. Sequencing was performed with immunoSEQ multiplex PCR; in TCRdb, only in-frame clones are kept and a portion is missing. The sample contains some 56,000 clones, about 94% of which appear only once. The germline V gene has CDR1 SGHRS and CDR2 YFSETQ. Trimming cost V 1 base and J 4 bases, with 12 bases left between them. The CDR3 consists of 14 residues. V is TRBV5-1 and J is TRBJ2-7; D might be TRBD1 (5 bases). This clonotype was sampled from a human donor in good health. Some clones in this sample may be carry-over from other donors' samples. The sequenced material came from PBMCs. DNA for the CDR3: TGCGCCAGCAGCTTGCAAGGGGCTGGGTACGAGCAGTACTTC. It specifies CASSLQGAGYEQYF.